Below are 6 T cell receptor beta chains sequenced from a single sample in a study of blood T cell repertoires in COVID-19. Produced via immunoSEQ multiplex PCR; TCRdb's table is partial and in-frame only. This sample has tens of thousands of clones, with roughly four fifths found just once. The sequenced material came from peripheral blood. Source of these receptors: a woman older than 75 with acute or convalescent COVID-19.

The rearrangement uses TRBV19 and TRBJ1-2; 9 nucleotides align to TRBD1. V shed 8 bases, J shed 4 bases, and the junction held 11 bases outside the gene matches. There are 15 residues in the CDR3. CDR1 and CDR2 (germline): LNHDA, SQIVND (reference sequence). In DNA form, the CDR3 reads TGTGCCAGTCGCATCGGGACAGGGCCCGCCTATGGCTACACCTTC. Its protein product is CASRIGTGPAYGYTF.

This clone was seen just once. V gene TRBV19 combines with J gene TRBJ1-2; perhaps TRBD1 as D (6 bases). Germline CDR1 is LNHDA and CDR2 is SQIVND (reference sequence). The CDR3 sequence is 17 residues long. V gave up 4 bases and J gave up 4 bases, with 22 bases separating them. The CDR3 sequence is CASSTQRQAKEPYGYTF. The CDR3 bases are TGTGCCAGTAGTACCCAGCGACAGGCCAAGGAACCCTATGGCTACACCTTC.

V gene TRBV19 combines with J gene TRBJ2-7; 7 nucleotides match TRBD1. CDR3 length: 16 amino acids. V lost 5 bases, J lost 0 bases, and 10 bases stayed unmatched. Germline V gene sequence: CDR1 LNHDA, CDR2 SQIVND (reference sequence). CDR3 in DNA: TGTGCCAGTAGTCTCAGGGGGACGGAGAGCTCCTACGAGCAGTACTTC. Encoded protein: CASSLRGTESSYEQYF.

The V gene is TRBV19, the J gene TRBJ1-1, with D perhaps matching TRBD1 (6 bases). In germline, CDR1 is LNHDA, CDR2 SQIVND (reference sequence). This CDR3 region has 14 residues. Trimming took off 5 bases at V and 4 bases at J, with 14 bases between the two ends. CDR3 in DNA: TGTGCCAGTAGTCCACGGACAGAGGTCACTGAAGCTTTCTTT. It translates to CASSPRTEVTEAFF. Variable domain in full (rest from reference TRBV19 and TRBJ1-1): DGGITQSPKYLFRKEGQNVTLSCEQNLNHDAMYWYRQDPGQGLRLIYYSQIVNDFQKGDIAEGYSVSREKKESFPLTVTSAQKNPTAFYLCASSPRTEVTEAFFGQGTRLTVV.

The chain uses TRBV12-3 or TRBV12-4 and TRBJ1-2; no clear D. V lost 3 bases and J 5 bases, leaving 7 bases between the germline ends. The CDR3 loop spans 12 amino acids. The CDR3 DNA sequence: TGTGCCAGCAGTTTCGGAGGGTATGGCTACACCTTC. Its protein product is CASSFGGYGYTF.

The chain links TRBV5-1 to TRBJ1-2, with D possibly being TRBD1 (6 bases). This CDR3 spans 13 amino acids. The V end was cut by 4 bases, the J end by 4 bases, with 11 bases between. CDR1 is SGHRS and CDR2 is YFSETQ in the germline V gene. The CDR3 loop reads CASSRTVSYGYTF. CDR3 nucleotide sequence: TGCGCCAGCAGCCGGACAGTCTCCTATGGCTACACCTTC.